The 20 T cell receptor beta chains listed next were all sequenced from one sample in a study of response to subunit inactivated influenza vaccine. From the RT-PCR reads, TCRdb called clonotypes with MiXCR, one entry per CDR3 protein. Found here are roughly 290,000 distinct CDR3 sequences, roughly 22% of them singletons; the top ten hold roughly a tenth. This specimen was PBMCs from blood, taken about 20 months after vaccination. The receptors were sampled from a man aged 45-69 years who received an inactivated influenza vaccine.

This chain uses TRBV11-2 with TRBJ1-6, with D perhaps matching TRBD1 (5 bases). The CDR3 spans 17 residues. V was clipped by 5 bases and J by 5 bases, with 19 bases between them. In germline, CDR1 is SGHAT, CDR2 FQNNGV. In nucleotides, the CDR3 is TGTGCCAGCAGCGCGACCCGTTTGATGGGGCATAATTCACCCCTCCACTTT. Its translation: CASSATRLMGHNSPLHF.

This CDR3 is CASSRSGTSNSPLHF. CDR3 DNA sequence: TGTGCCAGCAGCCGGTCAGGGACTAGTAATTCACCCCTCCACTTT. The chain uses TRBV4-2 and TRBJ1-6, with D perhaps TRBD1 (5 bases). Trimming stripped 4 bases from V and 6 bases from J, with 13 bases between. The CDR3 has 15 amino acids. Germline CDR1 LGHNA, CDR2 YNFKEQ.

This clonotype turned up a few times. The V gene is TRBV10-3, the J gene TRBJ1-6; 8 nucleotides line up with TRBD1. Germline-derived CDR1 and CDR2 are ENHRY and SYGVKD. The CDR3 is 14 residues long. With 10 bases clipped from V and 5 bases from J, the junction kept 7 bases outside the gene matches. As DNA, the CDR3 is TGTGCCACAAAGAGGACAGGGAATAATTCACCCCTCCACTTT. Translated: CATKRTGNNSPLHF.

V gene TRBV7-8 combines with J gene TRBJ2-1; possibly TRBD1 or TRBD2 for D (5 bases each). This CDR3 contains 16 residues. Trimming removed 1 base at V and 3 bases at J, with 13 bases between. CDR1 SGHVS and CDR2 FQNEAQ come from the germline V gene. CDR3 coding DNA: TGTGCCAGCAGCTTAGGGGGCGCAGCGGTCTACAATGAGCAGTTCTTC. Its protein is CASSLGGAAVYNEQFF.

This clonotype occurred many times. The chain combines TRBV20-1 with TRBJ1-5; 12 positions match TRBD1. CDR1 is DFQATT, CDR2 SNEGSKA, per germline (reference sequence). The CDR3 length is 16 residues. V trimming: 1 base; J trimming: 6 bases; junction bases outside the gene matches: 7. CDR3 region: CSARAGQGAGSQPQHF. Written as DNA, the CDR3 is TGCAGTGCTAGAGCGGGACAGGGGGCGGGTAGTCAGCCCCAGCATTTT.

The J gene is TRBJ2-2, the V gene TRBV29-1, with D perhaps TRBD1 or TRBD2 (5 bases each). The CDR3 runs to 13 residues. In germline, CDR1 is SQVTM, CDR2 ANQGSEA. V lost 7 bases, J lost 6 bases, and 15 bases lay in between. In DNA form, the CDR3 reads TGCAGCGCCAGCTCAGGGAGAGCCGGGGAGCTGTTTTTT. Its protein is CSASSGRAGELFF.

V usage is TRBV29-1 and J usage is TRBJ2-7; D uncertain. CDR1 is SQVTM, CDR2 ANQGSEA, per germline. There are 11 residues in the CDR3. Trimming took off 6 bases at V and 1 base at J, with 7 bases between the two ends. In DNA form, the CDR3 reads TGCAGCGTGAGTAATTCCTACGAGCAGTACTTC. Its translation: CSVSNSYEQYF.

The chain joins TRBV10-3 to TRBJ1-1; D not certain. V lost 2 bases and J 0 bases, leaving 10 bases between the germline ends. Germline V gene sequence: CDR1 ENHRY, CDR2 SYGVKD. The CDR3 extends over 15 amino acids. This CDR3 is CAISEEVPMNTEAFF. DNA of the CDR3: TGTGCCATCAGTGAGGAAGTCCCTATGAACACTGAAGCTTTCTTT.

This clonotype was seen a handful of times. The chain is built from TRBV20-1 and TRBJ1-5; tentative D call: TRBD1 (6 bases). The CDR3 contains 13 residues. From germline, CDR1 is DFQATT and CDR2 SNEGSKA (reference sequence). The CDR3, as DNA: TGCAGCGGGTTTAGGCAAGGGGGTCAGCCCCAGCATTTT. It specifies CSGFRQGGQPQHF.

The chain carries TRBV7-8 and TRBJ2-7; 8 bases agree with TRBD1. The length of the CDR3 is 16 residues. V gave up 4 bases and J gave up 3 bases; unmatched junction bases: 11. Germline V gene sequence: CDR1 SGHVS, CDR2 FQNEAQ. DNA for the CDR3: TGTGCCAGCAGCTGGGACAGGAAAAGCCCAGACTACGAGCAGTACTTC. Amino acids: CASSWDRKSPDYEQYF. Looking up the rest from reference TRBV7-8 and TRBJ2-7 gives the full variable domain: GAGVSQSPRYKVAKRGQDVALRCDPISGHVSLFWYQQALGQGPEFLTYFQNEAQLDKSGLPSDRFFAERPEGSVSTLKIQRTQQEDSAVYLCASSWDRKSPDYEQYFGPGTRLTVT.

The chain carries TRBV6-5 and TRBJ2-1; D is possibly TRBD1 or TRBD2 (5 bases each). The CDR3 runs to 15 residues. Germline V CDR1 and CDR2: MNHEY, SVGAGI. V was clipped by 4 bases and J by 4 bases, with 14 bases between them. CDR3 DNA sequence: TGTGCCAGCAGTTCTACAGGCCCGGGGTACAATGAGCAGTTCTTC. It encodes CASSSTGPGYNEQFF.

The V and J genes are TRBV30 and TRBJ2-5; D remains unclear. Germline lookup yields CDR1 GTSNPN and CDR2 SVGIG (reference sequence). This CDR3 comprises 14 residues. V shed 1 base and J shed 1 base, with 10 bases lying between them. CDR3 protein: CAWSEGTVQETQYF. The CDR3 DNA reads as TGTGCCTGGAGTGAAGGCACAGTCCAAGAGACCCAGTACTTC.

This clonotype has a handful of counts. This chain connects TRBV6-5 to TRBJ2-3; D ambiguous. CDR1 MNHEY and CDR2 SVGAGI come from the germline V gene. This CDR3 contains 15 residues. Trimming took 0 bases from V and 5 from J, leaving 12 bases between them. This chain's CDR3 is CASSYSIGAIDTQYF. CDR3 in DNA: TGTGCCAGCAGTTACTCGATTGGAGCTATAGATACGCAGTATTTT.

J is TRBJ2-1 and V is TRBV7-9, with D possibly TRBD2 on 7 matching bases. Germline CDR1 reads SEHNR; CDR2 reads FQNEAQ (reference sequence). V was trimmed by 3 bases and J by 7 bases, leaving 10 bases between them. The CDR3 covers 13 residues. The CDR3 region has the DNA TGTGCCAGCAGCTTCCGGGGGGCAAATGAGCAGTTCTTC. This translates into CASSFRGANEQFF. The whole variable domain, remainder taken from reference TRBV7-9 and TRBJ2-1, is DTGVSQNPRHKITKRGQNVTFRCDPISEHNRLYWYRQTLGQGPEFLTYFQNEAQLEKSRLLSDRFSAERPKGSFSTLEIQRTEQGDSAMYLCASSFRGANEQFFGPGTRLTVL.

There are a few counts of this clonotype. The chain has TRBV5-1 and TRBJ2-2; 11 bases line up with TRBD2. The CDR3 has 16 amino acids. V was pared by 3 bases and J by 4 bases, with 5 bases of the junction left unmatched. CDR1 and CDR2 (germline): SGHRS, YFSETQ. As DNA, the CDR3 is TGCGCCAGCAGCTCCGTAGCGGGAGGGTCCACCGGGGAGCTGTTTTTT. Translated, it gives CASSSVAGGSTGELFF.

This clonotype came up a few times. The rearrangement uses TRBV20-1 and TRBJ1-5; 9 bases match TRBD1. CDR3 length: 17 residues. Unmatched junction bases numbered 11, after V lost 2 bases and J lost 3 bases. Germline V lookup: CDR1 DFQATT, CDR2 SNEGSKA (reference sequence). The CDR3 sequence: CSARTGQGRTLNQPQHF. The CDR3 bases are TGCAGTGCTAGAACCGGACAGGGGAGAACACTCAATCAGCCCCAGCATTTT.

The V gene is TRBV12-3 or TRBV12-4, the J gene TRBJ2-7; a possible D gene is TRBD1 (6 bases). The CDR3 length is 14 residues. With 6 bases removed from V and 2 bases from J, the gap between germline ends came to 14 bases. CDR3 loop: CASSLRQETYEQYF. CDR3 coding DNA: TGTGCCAGCAGCCTCCGACAGGAGACCTACGAGCAGTACTTC.

This clonotype was picked up a small number of times. V usage is TRBV5-1 and J usage is TRBJ2-5; a weak D match, TRBD1 (6 bases). The ends were cut back, 4 bases at V and 2 bases at J, with 9 bases in the middle. The length of the CDR3 is 13 residues. In germline, CDR1 is SGHRS, CDR2 YFSETQ. CDR3 residues: CASSPGQQETQYF. CDR3 bases: TGCGCCAGCAGCCCTGGACAGCAAGAGACCCAGTACTTC.

This clonotype was counted at least ten times. This rearrangement joins TRBV20-1 to TRBJ1-6; no reliable D call. CDR1 is DFQATT, CDR2 SNEGSKA, per germline (reference sequence). With 0 bases removed from V and 10 bases from J, the gap between germline ends came to 13 bases. The CDR3 has 14 amino acids. Here the CDR3 reads CSARDPQVWSPLHF. CDR3 sequence (DNA): TGCAGTGCTAGAGATCCCCAGGTGTGGTCACCCCTCCACTTT.

This clonotype was seen a handful of times. The rearrangement links TRBV12-3 or TRBV12-4 to TRBJ2-7; D gene ambiguous. This CDR3 has 15 residues. The germline V and J ends were trimmed by 1 base and 0 bases, with 10 bases remaining between them. The CDR3 nucleotides are TGTGCCAGCAGTTTAGATGTCAGCAGCTCCTACGAGCAGTACTTC. Translating it yields CASSLDVSSSYEQYF.